This section outlines one T cell receptor beta chain sequence together with its context. Its antigen remains unknown. The data derive from a study of beta chain features in type 1 diabetes. Overall study findings and caveats: VDJ junctions from patients with type 1 diabetes contained fewer insertions and more deletions.

What was sequenced were expressed TCRB transcripts, since all of the isolated RNA had been reverse transcribed. Here immunoSEQ multiplex PCR was the method, and the copy in TCRdb shows in-frame clones only, minus some. The repertoire has 310,000 or so clones, 11% of them found once; the top ten carry about 0.015%. Researchers reported sorting CD4+ naive, central memory, regulatory and stem cell-like memory cells via CD45RO/CCR7/CD25/CD127/CD95/CD27. CDR1 and CDR2 (germline): GTSNPN, SVGIG (reference sequence). The CDR3 contains 22 residues. V lost 0 bases to trimming and J lost 4 bases; unmatched junction nucleotides: 24.

Material: naive CD4+ T cells from blood. The receptor comes from a woman aged 30 to 39 in good health. The chain carries TRBV30 and TRBJ2-2; 9 bases are shared with TRBD1. This chain's CDR3 is CAWSVPRPYRRDREPGTGELFF. In nucleotides, the CDR3 is TGTGCCTGGAGTGTTCCCAGACCTTACCGCCGGGACAGGGAGCCGGGCACCGGGGAGCTGTTTTTT.